This T cell receptor (beta chain) is from a study of cytomegalovirus exposure and HLA in healthy donors. Findings and limits, study-wide: Several of the most significant clusters appeared, in a later analysis, to be linked to common viral pathogens. Reports state that TCR beta sequences accurately predicted most subjects' HLA-A and HLA-B alleles. The investigators catalogued about 170 TCR beta chains as cytomegalovirus-associated. In a later analysis, at a false discovery rate of 0.05, about 17,000 TCR beta sequences matched HLA alleles.

A remark on this clone: Its antigen is undetermined.

CDR1 is SGHRS and CDR2 is YFSETQ in the germline V gene. The CDR3 has 18 residues. V was trimmed by 2 bases and J by 4 bases, leaving 24 bases between them. 60 Vbeta and 13 Jbeta primers were used in PCR. TCRdb keeps only in-frame clones here, not all; method: immunoSEQ multiplex PCR. Here the sample spans 120,000 or so clones, less than 85% being singletons. The sample comprised PBMCs. The receptor was isolated from a man younger than 35 in good health and CMV-seropositive. This chain uses TRBV5-1 with TRBJ2-5; D might be TRBD1 (6 bases). This CDR3 is CASSFSSRTASPPETQYF. Written as DNA, the CDR3 is TGCGCCAGCAGCTTCTCCTCTAGGACAGCATCCCCCCCAGAGACCCAGTACTTC.